The present entry profiles one T cell receptor (beta chain) with its context. No antigen is known for it. The data belong to a study of T cells after yellow fever vaccination. The study, taken as a whole, reports: There was a small share of clonotypes that showed up in both the CD4 and CD8 compartments. Repertoires obtained by FACS sorting could include abundant clonotypes that entered as contaminants from the bulk population.

TCRdb re-called the 5' RACE reads through MiXCR, storing one row per CDR3 protein. Seen here are 200,000 to 250,000 distinct CDR3 sequences, 6.9% observed once, and the top ten hold roughly 0.86%. The V end lost 1 base, the J end lost 1 base, and 8 bases lay between the germline ends. In germline, CDR1 is SGHDT, CDR2 YYEEEE. CDR3 length equals 14 residues. The sequencing used CD4+ T cells sorted from PBMCs, collected 15 days after the yellow fever booster vaccination. The receptor was isolated from a man between 25 and 39 years old who received the YFV17D yellow fever vaccine. This rearrangement joins TRBV5-6 to TRBJ1-1, with D uncertain. The CDR3 reads CASSLFAGNTEAFF. DNA for the CDR3: TGTGCCAGCAGCTTGTTCGCCGGGAACACTGAAGCTTTCTTT.